The 10 T cell receptor beta chains in this list originate from one sample, sequenced in a study of preoperative IRX-2 immunotherapy in early breast cancer. Sequencing used immunoSEQ multiplex PCR; TCRdb keeps in-frame clones, though not all of them. The sample holds roughly 2,000 clones, about 81% seen once. Sample treatment: preoperative locoregional IRX-2 cytokine immunotherapy. This sample comprised tumor tissue, obtained before IRX-2 immunotherapy. These receptors were collected from a human donor with breast cancer.

The rearrangement joins TRBV5-1 to TRBJ2-1; D not resolved. Germline V gene data show CDR1 as SGHRS and CDR2 as YFSETQ. The CDR3 runs to 15 residues. V was pared by 2 bases and J by 1 base, with 10 bases between. The CDR3 loop reads CASSFEPFSYNEQFF. In DNA, the CDR3 is TGCGCCAGCAGCTTTGAACCCTTTTCCTACAATGAGCAGTTCTTC.

The chain has TRBV6-8 and TRBJ1-1, with TRBD1 matching over 8 bases. The CDR3 has 17 amino acids. CDR1 and CDR2 from the germline V gene are MNHGY and SAAAGT. After removal of 7 bases from V and 6 bases from J, the junction contained 19 bases not matched to a gene. Here the CDR3 DNA reads TGTGCCAGCAAGACAGGGGCCCTCGGTTTTGGAAACTCTGAAGCTTTCTTT. Its protein product is CASKTGALGFGNSEAFF.

This clone was detected a few times. The chain uses TRBV12-5 and TRBJ1-1, with a weak D call TRBD1 (6 bases). Germline V gives CDR1 LGHNT, CDR2 FRNRAP. The CDR3 totals 12 residues. CDR3 in amino acids: CATLQGPTEAFF. CDR3 nucleotides: TGTGCCACCTTACAGGGCCCCACTGAAGCTTTCTTT.

The chain carries TRBV10-2 and TRBJ1-1; D gene uncertain. Germline V lookup: CDR1 WSHSY, CDR2 SAAADI. Trimming cost V 8 bases and J 3 bases, with 10 bases left between them. This CDR3 has 12 residues. CDR3 in amino acids: CASAFGDTEAFF. As DNA, the CDR3 is TGCGCCAGCGCGTTTGGGGACACTGAAGCTTTCTTT.

V usage is TRBV7-6 and J usage is TRBJ2-2, with TRBD2 matching over 8 bases. This CDR3 spans 16 amino acids. Germline CDR1 is SGHVS and CDR2 is FNYEAQ. V trimming: 2 bases; J trimming: 5 bases; junction bases outside the gene matches: 7. CDR3 in DNA: TGTGCCAGCAGCTTAACGCCGGGGGGGCTAACCGGGGAGCTGTTTTTT. Translating gives CASSLTPGGLTGELFF.

The rearrangement links TRBV19 to TRBJ2-7; 10 positions agree with TRBD1. J gave up 6 bases and V 4 bases, and 15 bases lay outside the gene matches. Germline CDR1 is LNHDA and CDR2 is SQIVND (reference sequence). This CDR3 has 17 residues. CDR3 amino acids: CASSTIDRGLSSIEQYF. In nucleotides, the CDR3 is TGTGCCAGTAGTACGATAGACAGGGGGCTTTCCTCCATCGAGCAGTACTTC. The full variable domain, completed using reference TRBV19 and TRBJ2-7, is DGGITQSPKYLFRKEGQNVTLSCEQNLNHDAMYWYRQDPGQGLRLIYYSQIVNDFQKGDIAEGYSVSREKKESFPLTVTSAQKNPTAFYLCASSTIDRGLSSIEQYFGPGTRLTVT.

This chain connects TRBV19 to TRBJ2-2; 7 bases fit TRBD2. J lost 4 bases, V lost 4 bases, and 3 bases had no gene match. The germline gives CDR1 LNHDA, CDR2 SQIVND (reference sequence). This CDR3 contains 14 residues. The CDR3 DNA follows: TGTGCCAGTAGTAGCGGGAGAGGCACCGGGGAGCTGTTTTTT. Its protein product is CASSSGRGTGELFF.

The chain joins TRBV11-3 to TRBJ1-1, with no clear D. With 1 base removed from V and 5 bases from J, the gap between germline ends came to 11 bases. Germline CDR1 is SGHNT and CDR2 is YENEEA. The CDR3 sequence is 14 residues long. The CDR3 is CASSLGWGGTEAFF. The CDR3 coding sequence is TGTGCCAGCAGCTTAGGATGGGGTGGGACTGAAGCTTTCTTT. The complete variable domain, with remaining parts taken from reference TRBV11-3 and TRBJ1-1, reads EAGVVQSPRYKIIEKKQPVAFWCNPISGHNTLYWYLQNLGQGPELLIRYENEEAVDDSQLPKDRFSAERLKGVDSTLKIQPAELGDSAVYLCASSLGWGGTEAFFGQGTRLTVV.

This rearrangement joins TRBV5-1 to TRBJ2-2; D might be TRBD1 (5 bases). Germline V gene sequence: CDR1 SGHRS, CDR2 YFSETQ. Trimming cost V 0 bases and J 5 bases, with 14 bases left between them. CDR3 length: 16 residues. In DNA, the CDR3 is TGCGCCAGCAGCTTGGATGGGCAGGGTCGGACCGGGGAGCTGTTTTTT. This encodes CASSLDGQGRTGELFF.

This chain connects TRBV1 to TRBJ2-3; the D call of TRBD2 is as the table states it, not checked on the DNA. TRBV1 is reported as a pseudogene. CDR3 size: 15 residues. CDR3: CASSFSSGITDTQYF. The CDR3 nucleotides read TGCGCCAGCAGCTTCTCCAGCGGGATCACAGATACGCAGTATTTT.